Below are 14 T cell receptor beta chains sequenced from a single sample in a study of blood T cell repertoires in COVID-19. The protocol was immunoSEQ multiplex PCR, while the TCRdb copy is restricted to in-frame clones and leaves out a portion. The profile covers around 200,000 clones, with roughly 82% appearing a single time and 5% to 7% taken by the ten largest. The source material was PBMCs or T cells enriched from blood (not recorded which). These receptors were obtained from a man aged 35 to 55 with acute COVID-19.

CDR3 bases: TGTGCCAGCGGGGGACAGGGCGCAGATACGCAGTATTTT. Protein: CASGGQGADTQYF. The chain is built from TRBV2 and TRBJ2-3; 9 nucleotides agree with TRBD1. CDR1 SNHLY and CDR2 FYNNEI come from the germline V gene. J gave up 4 bases and V 8 bases, and 4 bases lay outside the gene matches. CDR3 size: 13 residues.

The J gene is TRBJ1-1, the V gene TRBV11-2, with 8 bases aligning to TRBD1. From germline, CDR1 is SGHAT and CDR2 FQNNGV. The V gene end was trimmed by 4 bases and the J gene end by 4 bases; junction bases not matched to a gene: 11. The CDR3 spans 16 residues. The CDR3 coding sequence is TGTGCCAGCAGCTCAGGGGGCGAGTCTCCGTTCACTGAAGCTTTCTTT. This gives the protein CASSSGGESPFTEAFF.

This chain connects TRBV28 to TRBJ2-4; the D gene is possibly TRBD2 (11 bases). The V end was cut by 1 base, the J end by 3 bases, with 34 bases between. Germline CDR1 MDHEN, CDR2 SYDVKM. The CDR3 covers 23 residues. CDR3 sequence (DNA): TGTGCCAGCAGTTTATCACGGGACAGGGGAATGGTGGGGACTAGCGGTTTCAAAAACATTCAGTACTTC. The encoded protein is CASSLSRDRGMVGTSGFKNIQYF.

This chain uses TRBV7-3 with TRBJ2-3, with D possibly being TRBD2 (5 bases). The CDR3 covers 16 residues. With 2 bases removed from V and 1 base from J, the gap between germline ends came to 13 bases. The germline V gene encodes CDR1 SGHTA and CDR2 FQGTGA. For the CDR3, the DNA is TGTGCCAGCAGCTTATACGGGAAAGGCGGCACAGATACGCAGTATTTT. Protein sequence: CASSLYGKGGTDTQYF.

This CDR3 is CASSLRQANTEAFF. The CDR3 nucleotides are TGCGCCAGCAGCTTGCGGCAGGCGAACACTGAAGCTTTCTTT. The chain couples TRBV5-1 to TRBJ1-1; D is uncertain. With 1 base removed from V and 1 base from J, the gap between germline ends came to 8 bases. Germline-derived CDR1 and CDR2 are SGHRS and YFSETQ. This CDR3 has 14 residues.

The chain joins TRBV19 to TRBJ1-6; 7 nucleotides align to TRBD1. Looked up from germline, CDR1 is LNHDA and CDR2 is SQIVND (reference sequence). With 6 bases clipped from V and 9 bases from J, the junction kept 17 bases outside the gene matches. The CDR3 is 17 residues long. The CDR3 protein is CASRLGDRGMGTSPLHF. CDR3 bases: TGTGCCAGTAGACTGGGGGACAGAGGGATGGGGACTTCACCCCTCCACTTT.

Here the CDR3 reads CASSSPQGRNSPLHF. The CDR3 region has the DNA TGTGCCAGCAGCTCACCACAGGGCCGTAATTCACCCCTCCACTTT. The V and J genes are TRBV11-2 and TRBJ1-6, with D tentatively TRBD1 (6 bases). CDR3 length: 15 amino acids. Trimming took off 4 bases at V and 6 bases at J, with 13 bases between the two ends. Germline assignment: CDR1 SGHAT and CDR2 FQNNGV.

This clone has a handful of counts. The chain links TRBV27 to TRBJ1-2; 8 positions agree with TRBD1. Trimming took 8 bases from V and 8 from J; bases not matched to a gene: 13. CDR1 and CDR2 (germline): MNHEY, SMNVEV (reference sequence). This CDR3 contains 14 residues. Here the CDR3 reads CASLPRGQGGGYTF. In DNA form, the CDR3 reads TGTGCCAGCCTACCCAGGGGGCAGGGGGGAGGCTACACCTTC.

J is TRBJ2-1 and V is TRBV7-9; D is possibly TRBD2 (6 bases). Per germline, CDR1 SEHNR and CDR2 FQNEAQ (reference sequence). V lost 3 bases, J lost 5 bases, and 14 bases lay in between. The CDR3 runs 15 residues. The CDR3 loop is CASSFRSGLNNEQFF. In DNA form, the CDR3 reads TGTGCCAGCAGCTTTCGTAGCGGTTTGAACAATGAGCAGTTCTTC.

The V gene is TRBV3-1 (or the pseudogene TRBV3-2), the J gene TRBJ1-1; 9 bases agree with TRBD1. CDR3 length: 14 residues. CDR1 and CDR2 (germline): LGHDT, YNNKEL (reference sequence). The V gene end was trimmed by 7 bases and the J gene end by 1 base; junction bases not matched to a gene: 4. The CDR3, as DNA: TGTGCCAGCACGACAGGGGGTTCGAACACTGAAGCTTTCTTT. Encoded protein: CASTTGGSNTEAFF.

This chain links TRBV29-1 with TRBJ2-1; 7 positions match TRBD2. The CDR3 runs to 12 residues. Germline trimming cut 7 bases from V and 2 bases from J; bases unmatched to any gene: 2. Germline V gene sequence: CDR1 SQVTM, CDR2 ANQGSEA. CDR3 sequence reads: CSAGTTYNEQFF. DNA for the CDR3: TGCAGCGCCGGGACTACCTACAATGAGCAGTTCTTC.

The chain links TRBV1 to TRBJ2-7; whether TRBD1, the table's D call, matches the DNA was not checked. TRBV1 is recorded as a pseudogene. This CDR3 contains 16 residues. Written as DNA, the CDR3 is TGCACCAGCAGCCAAGATCCGGAGAAGAAGGGGGACGAGCAGTACTTC. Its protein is CTSSQDPEKKGDEQYF.

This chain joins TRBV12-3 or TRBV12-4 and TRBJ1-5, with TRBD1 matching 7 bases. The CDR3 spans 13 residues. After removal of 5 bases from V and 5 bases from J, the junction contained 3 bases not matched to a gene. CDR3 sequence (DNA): TGTGCCAGCAGTGGACAGGCGGATCAGCCCCAGCATTTT. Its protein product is CASSGQADQPQHF.

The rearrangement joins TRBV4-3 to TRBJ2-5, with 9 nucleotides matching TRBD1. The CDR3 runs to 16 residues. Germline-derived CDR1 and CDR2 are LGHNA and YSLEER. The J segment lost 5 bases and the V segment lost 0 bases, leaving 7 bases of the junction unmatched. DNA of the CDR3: TGCGCCAGCAGCCAAGATGCGGGGACAGGGCTGGAGACCCAGTACTTC. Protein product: CASSQDAGTGLETQYF.